Listed below are T cell receptor beta chains from one sample, sequenced in a study of memory CD4+ T cells and cytomegalovirus serostatus. The protocol was immunoSEQ multiplex PCR, while the TCRdb copy is restricted to in-frame clones and leaves out a portion. The sample holds around 45,000 clones; 76% are singletons and the top ten take approximately 1.9%. Material: memory CD4+ T cells from blood. The receptors were gathered from an adult in good health and CMV-seronegative. Each CDR3 is given with its conserved first and last residue. D genes are given only for firm matches. Some rows have no size entry. The others give once, few or many, or a class for an expanded clone.

j_call	d_call	v_call	clone_size	cdr3_aa	cdr3_nt
TRBJ2-1	TRBD2	TRBV6-6	.	CASIPGGGKDNEQFF	TGTGCCAGCATCCCGGGGGGGGGTAAGGACAATGAGCAGTTCTTC
TRBJ2-1	TRBD2	TRBV7-2	once	CASSPWASGVGEQFF	TGTGCCAGCAGCCCATGGGCTAGCGGGGTCGGTGAGCAGTTCTTC
TRBJ2-2	.	TRBV5-1	.	CASSSSVVTGELFF	TGCGCCAGCAGCTCCTCGGTCGTCACCGGGGAGCTGTTTTTT
TRBJ2-7	.	TRBV5-4	.	CASSLTGTYEQYF	TGTGCCAGCAGTTTGACTGGAACCTACGAGCAGTACTTC
TRBJ2-1	.	TRBV18	.	CASSPGADLYNEQFF	TGTGCCAGCTCACCGGGAGCGGACCTCTACAATGAGCAGTTCTTC
TRBJ1-4	TRBD1	TRBV4-1	.	CASSQGTGGNEKLFF	TGCGCCAGCAGCCAAGGGACAGGGGGAAACGAAAAACTGTTTTTT
TRBJ2-7	.	TRBV10-3	.	CAISAATGEQYF	TGTGCCATCAGTGCGGCCACTGGCGAGCAGTACTTC
TRBJ1-3	.	TRBV9	.	CASSELNWDGGSGNTIYF	TGTGCCAGCAGCGAGCTAAATTGGGACGGTGGCTCTGGAAACACCATATATTTT
TRBJ2-1	.	TRBV28	.	CASARHNEQFF	TGTGCCAGCGCCCGGCACAATGAGCAGTTCTTC
TRBJ2-2	.	TRBV5-6	.	CASSPKRLGQGELFF	TGTGCCAGCAGCCCAAAGCGGCTAGGTCAAGGGGAGCTGTTTTTT
TRBJ1-6	.	TRBV6-1	.	CASGEGYNSPLHF	TGTGCCAGCGGGGAGGGGTATAATTCACCCCTCCACTTT
TRBJ1-1	.	TRBV14	.	CASSEAGYTEAFF	TGTGCCAGCAGCGAGGCAGGGTACACTGAAGCTTTCTTT
TRBJ2-4	.	TRBV6-1	few	CASSGKSGTKNIQYF	TGTGCCAGCAGTGGAAAGTCCGGTACCAAAAACATTCAGTACTTC